This is a list of T cell receptor beta chains from one sample in a study of Graves' ophthalmopathy and Graves' hyperthyroidism. TCRdb reanalysed the multiplex PCR reads using MiXCR and keeps one entry per CDR3 protein. The table has over 150,000 distinct CDR3 sequences, under 40% seen once. Specimen: peripheral blood. Every receptor here comes from a woman aged 40 to 55 with Graves' ophthalmopathy. CDR3s include the opening cysteine and the closing phenylalanine or tryptophan. Each record gives: J gene, clone size, D gene, V gene, CDR3 protein, CDR3 DNA. The D gene is left open where the match is weak. Some rows have no size entry. The others give once, few or many, or a class for an expanded clone.

TRBJ2-7,once,TRBD2,TRBV6-1,CASSRGTTHEQYF,TGTGCCAGCAGTAGAGGGACTACCCACGAGCAGTACTTC
TRBJ1-5,many,NA,TRBV28,CASSFRGVGSNQPQHF,TGTGCCAGCAGTTTCAGGGGTGTCGGGAGCAATCAGCCCCAGCATTTT
TRBJ1-1,many,NA,TRBV6-5,CASSTDYGAGLNTEAFF,TGTGCCAGCAGTACCGATTACGGAGCCGGGTTGAACACTGAAGCTTTCTTT
TRBJ1-1,NA,NA,TRBV28,CASSLWSVGYTEAFF,TGTGCCAGCAGTTTGTGGTCAGTCGGGTACACTGAAGCTTTCTTT
TRBJ2-2,NA,NA,TRBV30,CAWSKDRTTNTGELFF,TGTGCCTGGAGTAAGGATAGGACGACGAACACCGGGGAGCTGTTTTTT
TRBJ2-5,NA,NA,TRBV7-9,CASHSSVEETQYF,TGTGCCAGCCACTCTAGCGTCGAAGAGACCCAGTACTTC
TRBJ1-6,many,TRBD1,TRBV28,CASSSGGVYNSPLHF,TGTGCCAGCAGCTCAGGGGGCGTCTATAATTCACCCCTCCACTTT
TRBJ2-3,many,TRBD2,TRBV7-8,CASSSLAGSTDTQYF,TGTGCCAGCAGCTCCCTAGCGGGCAGCACAGATACGCAGTATTTT
TRBJ2-5,many,TRBD2,TRBV20-1,CSAHGTSDQETQYF,TGCAGTGCCCACGGGACTAGCGACCAAGAGACCCAGTACTTC
TRBJ1-1,few,NA,TRBV5-1,CASSARIWKDLKTSNTEAFF,TGCGCCAGCAGCGCTCGGATATGGAAGGACCTAAAAACTTCGAACACTGAAGCTTTCTTT
TRBJ2-2,NA,NA,TRBV6-5,CASSYGGGRVGGELFF,TGTGCCAGCAGTTACGGTGGGGGGCGAGTTGGCGGGGAGCTGTTTTTT
TRBJ2-2,NA,TRBD1,TRBV6-1,CASSEDRDGELFF,TGTGCCAGCAGTGAGGACAGGGATGGGGAGCTGTTTTTT
TRBJ1-1,many,NA,TRBV7-9,CASSLMAVNTEAFF,TGTGCCAGCAGCCTCATGGCTGTGAACACTGAAGCTTTCTTT
TRBJ1-1,many,NA,TRBV2,CASSEWGLVTEAFF,TGTGCCAGCAGTGAATGGGGGCTTGTCACTGAAGCTTTCTTT
TRBJ2-3,NA,NA,TRBV11-2,CASSPGGAGADTQYF,TGTGCCAGCAGCCCAGGGGGAGCGGGAGCAGATACGCAGTATTTT
TRBJ1-2,NA,NA,TRBV7-2,CASSLAGVFSARPGGYTF,TGTGCCAGCAGCTTAGCCGGGGTTTTCTCAGCCCGTCCGGGGGGCTACACCTTC
TRBJ1-6,NA,NA,TRBV6-2/TRBV6-3,CASSYSGRRSPLHF,TGTGCCAGCAGTTACTCCGGAAGACGTTCACCCCTCCACTTT
TRBJ2-5,many,NA,TRBV20-1,CSAVGQLGETQYF,TGCAGTGCTGTAGGACAGTTGGGGGAGACCCAGTACTTC
TRBJ1-2,many,TRBD1,TRBV11-2,CASSLLTGVGYGYTF,TGTGCCAGCAGCCTACTCACAGGGGTGGGCTATGGCTACACCTTC
TRBJ1-1,many,NA,TRBV7-2,CASSLAGPMNTEAFF,TGTGCCAGCAGCTTAGCCGGCCCTATGAACACTGAAGCTTTCTTT
TRBJ2-7,NA,NA,TRBV20-1,CSAEGGSSYEQYF,TGCAGTGCCGAGGGGGGCAGCTCCTACGAGCAGTACTTC
TRBJ1-1,many,TRBD1,TRBV27,CASNKGTGGSTEAFF,TGTGCCAGCAATAAAGGGACAGGGGGTAGTACTGAAGCTTTCTTT
TRBJ1-5,many,NA,TRBV19,CASSIAGRAGYSNQPQHF,TGTGCCAGTAGTATAGCGGGCAGGGCCGGTTATAGCAATCAGCCCCAGCATTTT